Below, one TCR beta chain is given with its context. Donors were healthy HIV-negative adults without recent acute infections or vaccinations. Germline trimming cut 1 base from V and 5 bases from J; bases unmatched to any gene: 12. The CDR3 covers 17 residues. In germline, CDR1 is LGHNA, CDR2 YNFKEQ. This specimen belongs to a study of shared clonotypes between healthy human individuals. Authors' analysis steps: Sequence data from immunoSEQ were junction-only and lacked quality scores; consequently, filtering differed. Profiled with immunoSEQ multiplex PCR; TCRdb holds only in-frame clones, not every one. The DNA was the basis for D and trimming; V, J and clone size are from that table. The profile covers 2 million or so clones, with 85% to 95% appearing a single time and 0.1% to 0.15% taken by the ten largest.

This sequence joins TRBV4-2 and TRBJ2-7, with 9 bases lining up with TRBD1. The source of this sequence is a young man in good health. The sequenced material came from naive CD4+ T cells sorted from blood. The subset here: CD45RA+ positively selected. In nucleotides, the CDR3 is TGTGCCAGCAGCCAAGTGCAGGGGGCCCGGACAGGGGACGAGCAGTACTTC. It is translated as CASSQVQGARTGDEQYF.